This is a list of T cell receptor beta chains from one sample in a study of T cell responses to AZD1222 COVID-19 vaccine. Clones were read by immunoSEQ multiplex PCR, and TCRdb kept only the in-frame ones, dropping some. The sample consists of more than 85,000 clones, 87% of them appearing once. This specimen consisted of peripheral blood, obtained on day 0 of AZD1222 vaccination. Receptors were obtained from an adult in good health. The CDR3 runs from the conserved cysteine through the conserved F or W. D genes are given only for firm matches. Size is omitted from some rows. Given values are once, few, many or a class for expanded clones.

cdr3_nt,cdr3_aa,j_call,d_call,clone_size,v_call
TGTGCCAGCTTGCTTTTGGGCTGGGACACTGAAGCTTTCTTT,CASLLLGWDTEAFF,TRBJ1-1,-,-,TRBV6-5
TGTGCCAGCAGTCCGCGGACAGGGAGCACAGATACGCAGTATTTT,CASSPRTGSTDTQYF,TRBJ2-3,TRBD1,-,TRBV27
TGTGCCAGCAGTGACAAGGGAAATAATTCACCCCTCCACTTT,CASSDKGNNSPLHF,TRBJ1-6,-,-,TRBV25-1
TGTGCCAGGGGGGACAATGCGATCTTT,CARGDNAIF,TRBJ1-1,-,-,TRBV28
TGTGCCAGCAGCAGACTAGCGGGGGGTCGCACAGATACGCAGTATTTT,CASSRLAGGRTDTQYF,TRBJ2-3,TRBD2,-,TRBV11-3
TGTGCCAGCAGCTTATCGCTAGCGGGCTTAAGCTCCTACAATGAGCAGTTCTTC,CASSLSLAGLSSYNEQFF,TRBJ2-1,TRBD2,few,TRBV7-2
TGTGCCAGCAGCCTAGACAGGGAAGGGTATTACACTGAAGCTTTCTTT,CASSLDREGYYTEAFF,TRBJ1-1,TRBD1,-,TRBV13
TGTGCCAGCAAGCGGGGAATCACAGATACGCAGTATTTT,CASKRGITDTQYF,TRBJ2-3,TRBD2,-,TRBV6-5
TGTGCCTGGAGTGTGCCCGACGGGCATCAGCCCCAGCATTTT,CAWSVPDGHQPQHF,TRBJ1-5,-,-,TRBV30
TGTGCCAGCAGCCAAGGGAACTATGGCTACACCTTC,CASSQGNYGYTF,TRBJ1-2,-,-,TRBV3-1/TRBV3-2
TGTGCCAGCAGCTTACGTGCAGGGGGAGGCTACGAGCAGTACTTC,CASSLRAGGGYEQYF,TRBJ2-7,-,-,TRBV7-8
TGTGCCACCAAAGGCCCGAACACTGAAGCTTTCTTT,CATKGPNTEAFF,TRBJ1-1,-,-,TRBV24-1
TGTGCCAGCAGCTTAGACTTACGGACAGGGAACTATGGCTACACCTTC,CASSLDLRTGNYGYTF,TRBJ1-2,TRBD1,-,TRBV7-2
TGCGCCAGCAGAGAACCGGGACAGGGAGGGTCTGAAGCTTTCTTT,CASREPGQGGSEAFF,TRBJ1-1,TRBD1,-,TRBV10-2
TGTGCCACCAGTGACTTAGCGAGAGGGGGGAATGAGCAGTTCTTC,CATSDLARGGNEQFF,TRBJ2-1,-,-,TRBV24-1
TGTGCCAGCAAGAATACAGGGAACACCGGGGAGCTGTTTTTT,CASKNTGNTGELFF,TRBJ2-2,-,-,TRBV27
TGTGCCAGCAGCACCGACGGGGGGCAGCCCCAGCATTTT,CASSTDGGQPQHF,TRBJ1-5,-,-,TRBV6-5
TGTGCCAGCAGCTTAGCAGGGGGCGATAATTCACCCCTCCACTTT,CASSLAGGDNSPLHF,TRBJ1-6,TRBD1,-,TRBV7-6
TGTGCCAGCAGCTTCGCTTCAACTATTTCTGGAAACACCATATATTTT,CASSFASTISGNTIYF,TRBJ1-3,-,-,TRBV7-9
TGTGCCAGCAGTTTCGACGGGGTGGATGAAAAACTGTTTTTT,CASSFDGVDEKLFF,TRBJ1-4,-,-,TRBV6-6
TGTGCCAGCAGAGCCGGGACAGGGGTTGAAAAACTGTTTTTT,CASRAGTGVEKLFF,TRBJ1-4,TRBD1,-,TRBV6-6
TGTGCCAGCAGCCGGACTAATTCACCCCTCCACTTT,CASSRTNSPLHF,TRBJ1-6,-,-,TRBV6-5
TGTGCCAGCAGCTCCCGGACAGGGAGCTCCTACGAGCAGTACTTC,CASSSRTGSSYEQYF,TRBJ2-7,TRBD1,-,TRBV11-2
TGTGCCAGCAGGGAGGGATCTAATTCACCCCTCCACTTT,CASREGSNSPLHF,TRBJ1-6,-,-,TRBV6-5
TGTGCCAGCAGCCAAGATCCGGGGGACGCGCCCGACAATGAGCAGTTCTTC,CASSQDPGDAPDNEQFF,TRBJ2-1,-,-,TRBV3-1/TRBV3-2
TGTGCCAGCAGGGTGGATGAGCAGTTCTTC,CASRVDEQFF,TRBJ2-1,-,-,TRBV2
TGTGCCAGCAGCTTGGAGCGCTCCTACGAGCAGTACTTC,CASSLERSYEQYF,TRBJ2-7,-,-,TRBV7-2
TGCGCCAGCAGCTTGGCTGGGGGGACCGGGGAGCTGTTTTTT,CASSLAGGTGELFF,TRBJ2-2,-,-,TRBV5-1
TGTGCCAGCCGTCTGGTGGCTAGCGGGGCGACCCAGTACTTC,CASRLVASGATQYF,TRBJ2-5,TRBD2,-,TRBV27
TGTGCCAGCAGGGAAATGGGACTAGCGGGAGACAATGAGCAGTTCTTC,CASREMGLAGDNEQFF,TRBJ2-1,TRBD2,-,TRBV6-1
TGTGCCAGTAGTACAACGGGACAGCCGGGAGCCACCGGGGAGCTGTTTTTT,CASSTTGQPGATGELFF,TRBJ2-2,-,-,TRBV19
TGTGCCAGCAGTTCGGGGTATAGCAATCAGCCCCAGCATTTT,CASSSGYSNQPQHF,TRBJ1-5,-,-,TRBV6-2/TRBV6-3
TGTGCCAGCAGTGGACGAGGAGGGGGTTTTTCACCCCTCCACTTT,CASSGRGGGFSPLHF,TRBJ1-6,-,few,TRBV2
TGTGCCAGTAAAAAATCGAGCGGGGATGGCTACACCTTC,CASKKSSGDGYTF,TRBJ1-2,-,-,TRBV19
TGTGCCAGCAGCTTAAATTGGTCGGAGCAGTACTTC,CASSLNWSEQYF,TRBJ2-7,-,-,TRBV7-2
TGTGCCAGCAGTTATACGGGCCGCACAGATACGCAGTATTTT,CASSYTGRTDTQYF,TRBJ2-3,-,once,TRBV6-2/TRBV6-3
TGTGCCAGCAGCTTAGGCGGAAACACCATATATTTT,CASSLGGNTIYF,TRBJ1-3,-,-,TRBV5-8
TGCGCCAGCAGTGGCACGGGGGGCAGGCCGCAGTATTTT,CASSGTGGRPQYF,TRBJ2-3,-,-,TRBV10-2
TGTGCCAGCAGTCCCCGGACAGGGGCGCCCTATGGCTACACCTTC,CASSPRTGAPYGYTF,TRBJ1-2,TRBD1,-,TRBV6-4
TGTGCCAGCAGCTTACAAGGCAATCAGCCCCAGCATTTT,CASSLQGNQPQHF,TRBJ1-5,-,-,TRBV7-8
TGTGCCAGCAGCTTCGCTGGGACAGGTCCCTACAATGAGCAGTTCTTC,CASSFAGTGPYNEQFF,TRBJ2-1,TRBD1,-,TRBV11-1
TGTGCCATCAGAGCATGGGGGGGGGAGACTAGCACAGATACGCAGTATTTT,CAIRAWGGETSTDTQYF,TRBJ2-3,TRBD2,-,TRBV10-3
TGTGCCAGCAGGTTAGCGGGGGGGCCGGACGAGCAGTACTTC,CASRLAGGPDEQYF,TRBJ2-7,TRBD2,-,TRBV6-5
TGTGCCAGTAGAGGAGGACTGTTCAATCAGCCCCAGCATTTT,CASRGGLFNQPQHF,TRBJ1-5,-,-,TRBV19
TGTGCCAGCGTCCTCGGGACGCCCCTTTCGACCCAGTACTTC,CASVLGTPLSTQYF,TRBJ2-5,-,-,TRBV11-2
TGTGCCATCAGCCGACAGGGCCCAACCTACGAGCAGTACTTC,CAISRQGPTYEQYF,TRBJ2-7,TRBD1,-,TRBV10-3
TGTGCCAGCAGCTGGGGGGGGAATCAGCCCCAGCATTTT,CASSWGGNQPQHF,TRBJ1-5,-,once,TRBV7-9
TGTGCCAGCAGTCGGGGGGTGTGGGGAAACACCATATATTTT,CASSRGVWGNTIYF,TRBJ1-3,-,-,TRBV28
TGCGCCAGCAGTCCTTCAGGGGCGGGGTACACTGAAGCTTTCTTT,CASSPSGAGYTEAFF,TRBJ1-1,-,-,TRBV5-1
TGCGCCAGCAGCTTTGGGGCAGACTCTGGGGCCAACGTCCTGACTTTC,CASSFGADSGANVLTF,TRBJ2-6,-,-,TRBV5-1
TGCGCCAGCAGCTTGGGGGACCCGGGACTATATAATTCACCCCTCCACTTT,CASSLGDPGLYNSPLHF,TRBJ1-6,-,-,TRBV5-1